Presented here are 4 T cell receptor beta chains from one specimen sequenced in a study of blood T cell repertoires in COVID-19. Sequencing used immunoSEQ multiplex PCR; TCRdb keeps in-frame clones, though not all of them. The profile shows roughly 120,000 clones, roughly 92% of them singletons. The sequenced sample consisted of peripheral blood. Source of these receptors: a man aged 45-65 years with COVID-19, enrolled during active disease.

The chain is built from TRBV6-2 or TRBV6-3 and TRBJ2-2; 11 bases align to TRBD2. The germline V gene encodes CDR1 MNHEY and CDR2 SVGEGT. CDR3 length: 16 amino acids. V was pared by 5 bases and J by 7 bases, with 9 bases of the junction left unmatched. CDR3 nucleotide sequence: TGTGCCAGCAGTCTCACTAGCGGGAGTATGATCGGGGAGCTGTTTTTT. Protein sequence: CASSLTSGSMIGELFF.

This clone occurred once. The chain carries TRBV3-1 (or the pseudogene TRBV3-2) and TRBJ1-1, with D unresolved. V was cut by 1 base and J by 10 bases, with 7 bases left in between. This CDR3 comprises 11 residues. Looked up from germline, CDR1 is LGHDT and CDR2 is YNNKEL (reference sequence). The CDR3 region is CASSQGRGAFF. The CDR3 region has the DNA TGTGCCAGCAGCCAAGGTCGGGGAGCTTTCTTT.

The chain couples TRBV7-9 to TRBJ2-3; TRBD2 aligns across 10 bases. Germline trimming cut 4 bases from V and 2 bases from J; bases unmatched to any gene: 3. The CDR3 contains 15 residues. Looked up from germline, CDR1 is SEHNR and CDR2 is FQNEAQ (reference sequence). Here the CDR3 DNA reads TGTGCCAGCAGCTCCGGACTAGCGGACACAGATACGCAGTATTTT. It translates to CASSSGLADTDTQYF.

The gene calls are TRBV27 and TRBJ2-2; 10 bases agree with TRBD2. There are 16 residues in the CDR3. Trimming took 6 bases from V and 3 from J; bases not matched to a gene: 7. In germline, CDR1 is MNHEY, CDR2 SMNVEV (reference sequence). CDR3 amino acids: CASSPAGGVYTGELFF. CDR3 bases: TGTGCCAGCAGCCCAGCGGGAGGGGTTTACACCGGGGAGCTGTTTTTT.